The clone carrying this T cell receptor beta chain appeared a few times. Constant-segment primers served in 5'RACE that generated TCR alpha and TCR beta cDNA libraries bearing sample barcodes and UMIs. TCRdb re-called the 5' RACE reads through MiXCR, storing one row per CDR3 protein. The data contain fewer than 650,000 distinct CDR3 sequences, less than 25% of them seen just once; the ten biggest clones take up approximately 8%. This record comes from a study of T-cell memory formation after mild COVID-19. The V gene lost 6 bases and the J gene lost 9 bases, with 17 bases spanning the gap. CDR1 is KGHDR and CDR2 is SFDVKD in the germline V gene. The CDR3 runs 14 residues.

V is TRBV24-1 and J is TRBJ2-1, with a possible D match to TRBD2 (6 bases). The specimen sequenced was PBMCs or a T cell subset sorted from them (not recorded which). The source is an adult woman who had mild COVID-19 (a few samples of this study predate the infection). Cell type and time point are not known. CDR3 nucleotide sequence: TGTGCCACCAGTCCGGGGCGGGGTCGGGGTGAGCAGTTCTTC. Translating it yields CATSPGRGRGEQFF.